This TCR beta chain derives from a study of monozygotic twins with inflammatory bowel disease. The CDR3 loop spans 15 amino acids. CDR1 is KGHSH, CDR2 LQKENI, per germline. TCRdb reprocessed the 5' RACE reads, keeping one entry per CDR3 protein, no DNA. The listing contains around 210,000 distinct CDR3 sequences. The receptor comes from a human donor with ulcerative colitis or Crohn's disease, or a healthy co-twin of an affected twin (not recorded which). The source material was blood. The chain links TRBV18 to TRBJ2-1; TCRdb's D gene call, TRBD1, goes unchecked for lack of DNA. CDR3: CASSRDRSSYDEQFF.